This TCR beta chain was captured in a study of shared clonotypes between healthy human individuals. Trimming took 1 base from V and 4 from J, leaving 11 bases between them. The CDR3 spans 14 residues. CDR1 is SGHRS and CDR2 is YFSETQ in the germline V gene. Measured with immunoSEQ multiplex PCR; TCRdb has only the in-frame clones, and not every one. The sample yields around 2.5 million clones, over 85% seen once. This receptor was taken from a man in his late teens or twenties in good health. Some clones in this sample may be carry-over from other donors' samples. This chain links TRBV5-1 with TRBJ2-5, with a weak D call TRBD1 (5 bases). The sequenced sample consisted of naive CD4+ T cells from PBMCs. Subset specified: CD45RA+ positively selected. CDR3 in amino acids: CASSLQGMGETQYF. CDR3 coding DNA: TGCGCCAGCAGCTTGCAGGGCATGGGAGAGACCCAGTACTTC.